This is a list of T cell receptor beta chains from one sample in a study of blood T cell repertoires in COVID-19. Profiled with immunoSEQ multiplex PCR; TCRdb holds only in-frame clones, not every one. The sample contains 140,000 to 150,000 clones, 85% to 90% of which appear only once. Source material: PBMCs or T cells enriched from blood (not recorded which). The receptors were sampled from a woman under 40 with acute COVID-19. The CDR3 runs from the conserved cysteine through the conserved F or W. Each record gives: J gene, clone size, V gene, D gene, CDR3 DNA, CDR3 protein. A D gene is named only where the DNA matches it firmly. Expanded clones get a size class; other rows say once, few or many, or leave the size out.

>TRBJ1-6|few|TRBV4-1|-
TGCGCCAGCAGCCAAGATGCGGCCAGCTCCTATAATTCACCCCTCCACTTT
CASSQDAASSYNSPLHF
>TRBJ2-2|once|TRBV7-3|TRBD2
TGTGCCAGCAGCTCGAGGGGGACTAGCGGTACCGGGGAGCTGTTTTTT
CASSSRGTSGTGELFF
>TRBJ2-3|-|TRBV6-5|TRBD1
TGTGCCAGCAGTTACACCGGGACAGGGGATGCGGATACGCAGTATTTT
CASSYTGTGDADTQYF
>TRBJ2-1|-|TRBV11-2|TRBD2
TGTGCCAGCAGCAGCAGACCACCCGGGAGGGACTCCTACAATGAGCAGTTCTTC
CASSSRPPGRDSYNEQFF
>TRBJ1-5|-|TRBV19|TRBD1
TGTGCCAGTAGTACCCGGGACAGGGGGCATCAGCCCCAGCATTTT
CASSTRDRGHQPQHF
>TRBJ2-1|-|TRBV6-2/TRBV6-3|TRBD2
TGTGCCAGCAGTGATCTAGCGGGGCAATACAATGAGCAGTTCTTC
CASSDLAGQYNEQFF
>TRBJ1-1|-|TRBV6-2/TRBV6-3|-
TGTGCCAGCAGTTACGACCCCAGGGAGAACACTGAAGCTTTCTTT
CASSYDPRENTEAFF
>TRBJ2-1|-|TRBV5-1|-
TGCGCCAGCAGCGAACAGGGAAGCTACAATGAGCAGTTCTTC
CASSEQGSYNEQFF
>TRBJ2-1|-|TRBV13|TRBD2
TGTGCCAGCAGCTCAGTTATGGGACTATACAATGAGCAGTTCTTC
CASSSVMGLYNEQFF
>TRBJ1-1|-|TRBV28|TRBD1
TGTGCCAGCAGTTTAGGCTACGTTCCGGGACAGGGAAGAAACACTGAAGCTTTCTTT
CASSLGYVPGQGRNTEAFF
>TRBJ2-1|-|TRBV18|-
TGTGCCAGCTCACCGGACTTCGGCCTGTACAATGAGCAGTTCTTC
CASSPDFGLYNEQFF
>TRBJ2-2|once|TRBV28|TRBD1
TGTGCCAGCACCGTTCTCGGGACAGCTTTCACCGGGGAGCTGTTTTTT
CASTVLGTAFTGELFF
>TRBJ2-1|-|TRBV30|TRBD1
TGTGCCCAGAGCAACATTGACAGGGGTGAGCAGTTCTTC
CAQSNIDRGEQFF
>TRBJ2-7|-|TRBV27|TRBD2
TGTGCCAGCAGCGTTGCGGGAGGGACCTACGAGCAGTACTTC
CASSVAGGTYEQYF
>TRBJ2-7|few|TRBV28|TRBD2
TGTGCCAGCCGGGAGGGCTCCTACGAGCAGTACTTC
CASREGSYEQYF
>TRBJ2-1|once|TRBV28|-
TGTGCCAGCAGTTTACCGGTGATAAACAATGAGCAGTTCTTC
CASSLPVINNEQFF
>TRBJ1-5|-|TRBV28|TRBD1
TGTGCCAGCAGTTTAATTCTGGGACAGGGGAATCAGCCCCAGCATTTT
CASSLILGQGNQPQHF
>TRBJ1-5|-|TRBV6-1|-
TGTGCCAGCAGTGAAGTGGGGGGTTGGGGGGTGAGCGGCAATCAGCCCCAGCATTTT
CASSEVGGWGVSGNQPQHF
>TRBJ1-2|-|TRBV10-3|-
TGTGCCATCAGTGAGGGGAGGGCTGTCGGCTACACCTTC
CAISEGRAVGYTF
>TRBJ1-3|-|TRBV29-1|TRBD1
TGCAGCGTCCTACCTCAGGGGGCTGTTGGAAACACCATATATTTT
CSVLPQGAVGNTIYF
>TRBJ1-5|-|TRBV5-6|TRBD1
TGTGCCAGCAGCCCTACAGGGGGCAATCAGCCCCAGCATTTT
CASSPTGGNQPQHF
>TRBJ2-7|-|TRBV6-5|TRBD1
TGTGCCAGCAGTTACTCGACAGGGTTGACCTACGAGCAGTACTTC
CASSYSTGLTYEQYF
>TRBJ1-1|-|TRBV21-1|-
TGTGCCAGCAGCATCCTCAGTTCCATGAACACTGAAGCTTTCTTT
CASSILSSMNTEAFF
>TRBJ1-3|-|TRBV4-1|-
TGCGCCAGCAGCCAAGACCCCCCCGGGGGAGGAAACACCATATATTTT
CASSQDPPGGGNTIYF
>TRBJ1-5|-|TRBV4-1|TRBD1
TGCGCCAGCAGCCAAGAGGACAGGGGAGGGAATCAGCCCCAGCATTTT
CASSQEDRGGNQPQHF
>TRBJ2-2|-|TRBV5-4|TRBD1
TGTGCCAGCAGCGCAGGGGGCTTAGACACCGGGGAGCTGTTTTTT
CASSAGGLDTGELFF
>TRBJ2-1|-|TRBV19|-
TGTGCCAGTAGTATGGCAAGATACAATGAGCAGTTCTTC
CASSMARYNEQFF
>TRBJ1-5|-|TRBV7-8|-
TGTGCCAGCAGCTTAGGGGCAGTTTATAGCAATCAGCCCCAGCATTTT
CASSLGAVYSNQPQHF
>TRBJ2-3|-|TRBV18|TRBD2
TGTGCCAGCTCACCTAGCGGCGGGAGAGCGGGGGACGGCACAGATACGCAGTATTTT
CASSPSGGRAGDGTDTQYF
>TRBJ1-3|-|TRBV7-2|-
TGTGCCAGCAGTTACCAATCTACAGCTTACTCTGGAAACACCATATATTTT
CASSYQSTAYSGNTIYF
>TRBJ2-7|-|TRBV16|-
TGTGCCAGCAGCCAATCTAGTAGTCTGAAGTACGAGCAGTACTTC
CASSQSSSLKYEQYF
>TRBJ1-1|-|TRBV5-6|TRBD1
TGTGCCAGCAGGCGGAGACAGGGGGGCACTGAAGCTTTCTTT
CASRRRQGGTEAFF
>TRBJ2-6|once|TRBV27|-
TGTGCCAGCAGTCCCCTCTCTGGGGCCAACGTCCTGACTTTC
CASSPLSGANVLTF
>TRBJ1-1|-|TRBV9|-
TGTGCCAGCAGCCCGGTGGGGGGGGCAGGCACTGAAGCTTTCTTT
CASSPVGGAGTEAFF
>TRBJ2-7|-|TRBV5-1|TRBD2
TGCGCCAGCAGCTTGGGTCTAGCGGGAGGTTACTTC
CASSLGLAGGYF
>TRBJ2-5|-|TRBV29-1|TRBD2
TGCACCACCGGACCGGGGGGAGAGACCCAGTACTTC
CTTGPGGETQYF
>TRBJ1-4|once|TRBV11-2|-
TGTGCCAGCAGCTTTTCTGGTCAGGTAGAAAAACTGTTTTTT
CASSFSGQVEKLFF
>TRBJ2-1|once|TRBV30|TRBD2
TGTGCCTGGAGTGATTCCCTGACTAGCGGGAGGACCTACAATGAGCAGTTCTTC
CAWSDSLTSGRTYNEQFF
>TRBJ2-3|-|TRBV27|TRBD2
TGTGCCAGCAGTCAACAGGTCGGCGGGAGGGCCTCAGATACGCAGTATTTT
CASSQQVGGRASDTQYF
>TRBJ1-1|-|TRBV11-2|-
TGTGCCAGCAGCTTAGATCTATGGGGAGGTATGGTACGAGCATACAGTGCTTTCTTT
CASSLDLWGGMVRAYSAFF
>TRBJ1-4|-|TRBV7-9|TRBD1
TGTGCCAGCAGCCCCGCGACAGGGATCAATGAAAAACTGTTTTTT
CASSPATGINEKLFF
>TRBJ2-7|-|TRBV29-1|TRBD2
TGCAGCGTTGAATTAGCGGGAGGGCCGGAGTACGAGCAGTACTTC
CSVELAGGPEYEQYF
>TRBJ2-5|-|TRBV27|TRBD2
TGTGCCAGCAGTCGGGGACTAGCCGATCAAGAGACCCAGTACTTC
CASSRGLADQETQYF